This is a list of T cell receptor beta chains from one sample in a study of cytomegalovirus exposure and HLA in healthy donors. The method was immunoSEQ multiplex PCR; TCRdb's version includes in-frame clones alone and lacks a portion of them. The sample lists fewer than 200,000 clones, about 85% occurring once. Material: PBMCs. These receptors came from a man aged 25 to 45 in good health and CMV-seropositive. Each CDR3 is given with its conserved first and last residue. D genes are given only for firm matches. The size entry is marked missing in some rows and otherwise reads once, few, many or a size class.

TRBV12-5	.	15	.	TRBJ2-2	CASATDISNTGELFF	TGTGCTAGTGCCACGGACATCTCAAACACCGGGGAGCTGTTTTTT
TRBV4-3	TRBD2	15	.	TRBJ2-1	CASSQGGRASNEQFF	TGCGCCAGCAGCCAAGGCGGGAGGGCCTCCAATGAGCAGTTCTTC
TRBV19	TRBD2	16	.	TRBJ2-2	CAAHHGRTRNTGELFF	TGTGCCGCCCACCATGGGAGGACTAGGAACACCGGGGAGCTGTTTTTT
TRBV19	TRBD1	14	.	TRBJ2-3	CASSPDRVLWGQYF	TGTGCCAGTAGTCCTGACAGGGTCCTCTGGGGGCAGTATTTT
TRBV7-9	TRBD2	18	.	TRBJ2-5	CSSSFRLAGGPGQETQYF	TGTTCCAGCAGCTTTCGACTAGCGGGAGGGCCAGGGCAAGAGACCCAGTACTTC
TRBV5-5	.	15	.	TRBJ1-4	CASNPIGSTNEKLFF	TGTGCCAGCAACCCCATCGGGTCAACTAATGAAAAACTGTTTTTT
TRBV9	TRBD1	15	.	TRBJ1-1	CASSVAGQGGTEAFF	TGTGCCAGCAGCGTAGCGGGACAGGGAGGGACTGAAGCTTTCTTT
TRBV10-1	TRBD2	20	once	TRBJ2-6	CASSASPSGRARTGANVLTF	TGCGCCAGCAGTGCGTCCCCTAGCGGGAGGGCCAGAACTGGGGCCAACGTCCTGACTTTC
TRBV9	.	16	.	TRBJ2-1	CASSPRVISSYNEQFF	TGTGCCAGCAGCCCTCGGGTAATCAGCTCCTACAATGAGCAGTTCTTC
TRBV5-4	.	14	once	TRBJ2-7	CASSFGGRDYEQYF	TGTGCCAGCAGCTTCGGGGGTAGGGATTACGAGCAGTACTTC
TRBV7-3	.	15	.	TRBJ1-3	CASSLGTDSGNTIYF	TGTGCCAGCAGCCTGGGGACTGACTCTGGAAACACCATATATTTT
TRBV11-3	TRBD2	18	.	TRBJ2-3	CASSLRPRTSGSTDTQYF	TGTGCCAGCAGCTTAAGACCTCGGACTAGCGGGAGTACAGATACGCAGTATTTT
TRBV19	TRBD1	15	.	TRBJ1-1	CASSIWAPGGTEAFF	TGTGCCAGTAGTATTTGGGCCCCAGGGGGTACTGAAGCTTTCTTT
TRBV29-1	.	13	once	TRBJ2-3	CSVETGLTDTQYF	TGCAGCGTTGAAACAGGGCTCACAGATACGCAGTATTTT
TRBV2	TRBD2	15	few	TRBJ2-2	CASSDGGRGPGELFF	TGTGCCAGCAGTGATGGCGGGAGGGGACCCGGGGAGCTGTTTTTT
TRBV5-5	TRBD2	17	.	TRBJ2-1	CASSPPALAGGQNEQFF	TGTGCCAGCAGCCCCCCGGCACTAGCGGGAGGGCAGAATGAGCAGTTCTTC
TRBV2	TRBD2	15	.	TRBJ2-4	CASMDASGAKNIQYF	TGTGCCAGCATGGATGCTAGCGGAGCCAAAAACATTCAGTACTTC